This T cell receptor beta chain was obtained from a study of T cell repertoires in cytomegalovirus infection. As for the study in general: Through public TCR beta signatures, both CMV infection and matching HLA type were indicated.

Using its own MiXCR run on the reads, TCRdb lists one record per CDR3 protein. Of some 120,000 distinct CDR3 sequences in the sample, 30% to 40% were seen once. This clonotype was picked up a small number of times. The antigen is not known. Study-wide results and limits: HLA-C-restricted, CMV-specific TCR beta clonotypes were dominant ex vivo.

The germline V gene encodes CDR1 SNHLY and CDR2 FYNNEI. The germline V and J ends were trimmed by 1 base and 5 bases, with 9 bases remaining between them. The CDR3 extends over 13 amino acids. The rearrangement joins TRBV2 to TRBJ2-7; the D call may be TRBD1 or TRBD2 (6 bases each). The source material was CD8+ T cells from cultured PBMCs, sampled from culture after CMV antigen stimulation. The source is a human donor in good health (CMV status not recorded). Some clones in this sample may be carry-over from other donors' samples. The CDR3 DNA reads as TGTGCCAGCAGTGAAGGGGGGGCCAACGAGCAGTACTTC. The encoded protein is CASSEGGANEQYF. The variable domain in full, completed from reference TRBV2 and TRBJ2-7, reads EPEVTQTPSHQVTQMGQEVILRCVPISNHLYFYWYRQILGQKVEFLVSFYNNEISEKSEIFDDQFSVERPDGSNFTLKIRSTKLEDSAMYFCASSEGGANEQYFGPGTRLTVT.